This T cell receptor beta chain was captured by sequencing in a study of cytomegalovirus exposure and HLA in healthy donors. This CDR3 region has 15 residues. Losses at the gene ends were 3 bases for V and 3 bases for J; bases not matched to a gene: 3. Germline V CDR1 and CDR2: MNHEY, SMNVEV (reference sequence). Primers: 60 Vbeta forward and 13 Jbeta reverse. TCRdb keeps only in-frame clones here, not all; method: immunoSEQ multiplex PCR. The table includes around 150,000 clones, 80% detected once. Material: PBMCs. The receptor comes from a male donor in good health and CMV-seropositive. This chain connects TRBV27 to TRBJ2-3, with 10 bases that match TRBD2. For the CDR3, the DNA is TGTGCCAGCAGTTTTCTTAGCGGGGGGACAGATACGCAGTATTTT. Translating it yields CASSFLSGGTDTQYF.